A selection of T cell receptor beta chains follows, all from one sample in a study of T cells in Graves' hyperthyroidism and ophthalmopathy. TCRdb re-derived calls from the multiplex PCR reads in MiXCR, one entry per CDR3 protein. Of around 440,000 distinct CDR3 sequences in the sample, 15% to 18% were seen once. The sequenced sample was blood. These receptors came from a woman younger than 30 with Graves' hyperthyroidism. The CDR3 runs from the conserved cysteine through the conserved F or W. Fields, in order: clone size, J gene, D gene, V gene, CDR3 protein, CDR3 DNA. D genes are given only for firm matches. Clone size is shown for a subset of rows, as once, few, many or a class of expanded clone.

abundance: many; j_gene: TRBJ1-5; d_gene: -; v_gene: TRBV7-2; CDR3aa: CASSLGGARGKDQPQHF; CDR3nt: TGTGCCAGCAGCTTAGGAGGGGCAAGGGGAAAGGATCAGCCCCAGCATTTT
abundance: many; j_gene: TRBJ2-2; d_gene: -; v_gene: TRBV3-1; CDR3aa: CASSPRTLRDTGELFF; CDR3nt: TGTGCCAGCAGCCCCCGGACCCTACGGGACACCGGGGAGCTGTTTTTT
abundance: few; j_gene: TRBJ1-1; d_gene: -; v_gene: TRBV4-1; CDR3aa: CASSPSVANTEAFF; CDR3nt: TGCGCCAGCAGCCCTTCAGTCGCGAACACTGAAGCTTTCTTT
abundance: many; j_gene: TRBJ2-1; d_gene: TRBD2; v_gene: TRBV12-3/TRBV12-4; CDR3aa: CASSTGGGRQFF; CDR3nt: TGTGCCAGCAGTACGGGGGGAGGGAGGCAGTTCTTC
abundance: many; j_gene: TRBJ1-4; d_gene: -; v_gene: TRBV9; CDR3aa: CASSVGLGRDEKLFF; CDR3nt: TGTGCCAGCAGCGTAGGTTTGGGACGGGATGAAAAACTGTTTTTT
abundance: -; j_gene: TRBJ2-5; d_gene: TRBD1; v_gene: TRBV12-3/TRBV12-4; CDR3aa: CASSFRTGGRETQYF; CDR3nt: TGTGCCAGCAGTTTCCGGACAGGGGGAAGGGAGACCCAGTACTTC
abundance: many; j_gene: TRBJ1-5; d_gene: -; v_gene: TRBV3-1; CDR3aa: CASSQSAGSFFQPQHF; CDR3nt: TGTGCCAGCAGCCAATCGGCAGGGTCGTTTTTTCAGCCCCAGCATTTT
abundance: few; j_gene: TRBJ2-1; d_gene: -; v_gene: TRBV19; CDR3aa: CASSIRLGPTREQFF; CDR3nt: TGTGCCAGTAGTATCCGTCTGGGGCCCACGCGTGAGCAGTTCTTC
abundance: many; j_gene: TRBJ1-2; d_gene: -; v_gene: TRBV12-3/TRBV12-4; CDR3aa: CASSWGPVDGYTF; CDR3nt: TGTGCCAGCAGCTGGGGCCCTGTTGATGGCTACACCTTC
abundance: many; j_gene: TRBJ2-3; d_gene: TRBD2; v_gene: TRBV2; CDR3aa: CASRASGDWSTDTQYF; CDR3nt: TGTGCCAGCAGGGCTAGCGGGGATTGGAGCACAGATACGCAGTATTTT
abundance: many; j_gene: TRBJ2-5; d_gene: -; v_gene: TRBV20-1; CDR3aa: CSARLTVQMRETQYF; CDR3nt: TGCAGTGCTAGACTGACCGTTCAAATGCGCGAGACCCAGTACTTC
abundance: -; j_gene: TRBJ2-5; d_gene: -; v_gene: TRBV7-2; CDR3aa: CASSLAPHTSVGTQYF; CDR3nt: TGTGCCAGCAGCTTAGCGCCCCATACTAGTGTGGGGACCCAGTACTTC
abundance: few; j_gene: TRBJ2-7; d_gene: -; v_gene: TRBV9; CDR3aa: CASSVRADSYEQYF; CDR3nt: TGTGCCAGCAGCGTAAGGGCAGACTCCTACGAGCAGTACTTC
abundance: many; j_gene: TRBJ2-7; d_gene: -; v_gene: TRBV7-9; CDR3aa: CASSPSRQTTENSYEQYF; CDR3nt: TGTGCCAGCAGCCCTTCCCGCCAGACGACGGAGAACTCCTACGAGCAGTACTTC
abundance: few; j_gene: TRBJ1-2; d_gene: -; v_gene: TRBV14; CDR3aa: CASSQVPGYGYTF; CDR3nt: TGTGCCAGCAGCCAAGTTCCAGGGTATGGCTACACCTTC
abundance: many; j_gene: TRBJ2-5; d_gene: TRBD1; v_gene: TRBV29-1; CDR3aa: CSVDRGFQETQYF; CDR3nt: TGCAGCGTTGACAGGGGGTTCCAAGAGACCCAGTACTTC
abundance: many; j_gene: TRBJ1-1; d_gene: -; v_gene: TRBV12-3/TRBV12-4; CDR3aa: CASSLVNRPNTEAFF; CDR3nt: TGTGCCAGCAGTTTAGTGAACAGGCCCAACACTGAAGCTTTCTTT
abundance: many; j_gene: TRBJ2-3; d_gene: TRBD2; v_gene: TRBV5-4; CDR3aa: CASSPGTSGMDTQYF; CDR3nt: TGTGCCAGCAGCCCGGGGACTAGCGGAATGGATACGCAGTATTTT
abundance: few; j_gene: TRBJ1-3; d_gene: -; v_gene: TRBV2; CDR3aa: CASRPIDLSGNTIYF; CDR3nt: TGTGCCAGCAGACCCATAGACCTTTCTGGAAACACCATATATTTT
abundance: many; j_gene: TRBJ2-1; d_gene: TRBD2; v_gene: TRBV6-1; CDR3aa: CASTTAGTSGRNEQFF; CDR3nt: TGTGCCAGCACAACGGCCGGGACTAGCGGGAGGAATGAGCAGTTCTTC
abundance: many; j_gene: TRBJ1-2; d_gene: -; v_gene: TRBV6-5; CDR3aa: CASSYSREDYGYTF; CDR3nt: TGTGCCAGCAGTTACTCTCGGGAAGACTATGGCTACACCTTC
abundance: many; j_gene: TRBJ1-5; d_gene: -; v_gene: TRBV27; CDR3aa: CASRPFPNSNQPQHF; CDR3nt: TGTGCCAGCAGACCCTTCCCAAATAGCAATCAGCCCCAGCATTTT
abundance: -; j_gene: TRBJ2-7; d_gene: -; v_gene: TRBV2; CDR3aa: CASPGRGRGYYEQYF; CDR3nt: TGTGCCAGCCCCGGCAGGGGAAGGGGGTACTACGAGCAGTACTTC
abundance: many; j_gene: TRBJ1-4; d_gene: -; v_gene: TRBV3-1; CDR3aa: CASSQLRTNEKLFF; CDR3nt: TGTGCCAGCAGCCAACTCAGAACTAATGAAAAACTGTTTTTT
abundance: -; j_gene: TRBJ2-2; d_gene: TRBD2; v_gene: TRBV19; CDR3aa: CASSIRRESTGELFF; CDR3nt: TGTGCCAGTAGTATAAGGCGGGAGTCCACCGGGGAGCTGTTTTTT
abundance: -; j_gene: TRBJ1-2; d_gene: -; v_gene: TRBV19; CDR3aa: CASSPDSGGLGGYTF; CDR3nt: TGTGCCAGTAGTCCCGATAGTGGGGGCCTCGGTGGCTACACCTTC
abundance: few; j_gene: TRBJ1-2; d_gene: -; v_gene: TRBV6-1; CDR3aa: CASSQKGTSNYGYTF; CDR3nt: TGTGCCAGCAGCCAAAAAGGGACATCTAACTATGGCTACACCTTC
abundance: -; j_gene: TRBJ2-4; d_gene: TRBD2; v_gene: TRBV20-1; CDR3aa: CSARDDLAGLAKNIQYF; CDR3nt: TGCAGTGCTAGAGATGACTTAGCGGGGCTAGCCAAAAACATTCAGTACTTC
abundance: many; j_gene: TRBJ2-5; d_gene: -; v_gene: TRBV5-1; CDR3aa: CASSLGFYQETQYF; CDR3nt: TGCGCCAGCAGCTTGGGATTCTACCAAGAGACCCAGTACTTC
abundance: many; j_gene: TRBJ2-3; d_gene: TRBD1; v_gene: TRBV6-2/TRBV6-3; CDR3aa: CASSSQGARGTDTQYF; CDR3nt: TGTGCCAGCAGTTCGCAGGGGGCGAGAGGAACAGATACGCAGTATTTT
abundance: many; j_gene: TRBJ1-4; d_gene: TRBD1; v_gene: TRBV5-1; CDR3aa: CASSFDRGDEKLFF; CDR3nt: TGCGCCAGCAGCTTCGACAGGGGAGACGAAAAACTGTTTTTT
abundance: -; j_gene: TRBJ2-5; d_gene: TRBD1; v_gene: TRBV5-1; CDR3aa: CASSYAPSDRGRGTQYF; CDR3nt: TGCGCCAGCAGCTACGCGCCCTCGGACAGGGGGCGCGGGACCCAGTACTTC
abundance: few; j_gene: TRBJ1-2; d_gene: -; v_gene: TRBV28; CDR3aa: CASSPQGWGYTF; CDR3nt: TGTGCCAGCAGTCCGCAGGGTTGGGGCTACACCTTC
abundance: many; j_gene: TRBJ2-3; d_gene: TRBD2; v_gene: TRBV6-2/TRBV6-3; CDR3aa: CASSSGTSGSLTDTQYF; CDR3nt: TGTGCCAGCAGTAGTGGGACTAGCGGGAGTCTCACAGATACGCAGTATTTT
abundance: few; j_gene: TRBJ1-6; d_gene: TRBD1; v_gene: TRBV4-1; CDR3aa: CASSQGGQGHNSPLHF; CDR3nt: TGCGCCAGCAGCCAAGGTGGACAGGGACATAATTCACCCCTCCACTTT
abundance: few; j_gene: TRBJ1-2; d_gene: TRBD1; v_gene: TRBV7-6; CDR3aa: CASSLGGQGADYTF; CDR3nt: TGTGCCAGCAGCTTAGGCGGACAGGGGGCAGACTACACCTTC